This T cell receptor beta chain was captured in a study of regulatory T cells in long-lasting Graves disease. There are a few counts of this clonotype. Time point specified: newly diagnosed GD, antithyroid drugs for less than 3 months. Construction of the TCR library relied on RNA isolated from PBMCs. In building TCR beta libraries, iRepertoire HTBI primers were used together with Arm-PCR of CDR3 regions. TCRdb independently ran MiXCR on the multiplex PCR reads; one entry per CDR3 protein. Among over 400,000 distinct CDR3 sequences listed, around 15% were seen once. Germline CDR1 is SGHNT and CDR2 is YYREEE (reference sequence). After removal of 5 bases from V and 4 bases from J, the junction contained 6 bases not matched to a gene. The CDR3 extends over 14 amino acids. The same specimen was also included in a second study, on T cells in Graves' hyperthyroidism and ophthalmopathy.

The receptor comes from a woman between 45 and 60 years old with Graves disease. The sequences come from peripheral blood mononuclear cells (PBMCs), collected at new diagnosis, from a patient treated with antithyroid drugs. This sequence joins TRBV5-4 and TRBJ1-2; 9 bases are shared with TRBD1. CDR3 in amino acids: CASSNKDRGYGYTF. The DNA for the CDR3 is TGTGCCAGCAGTAACAAGGACAGGGGCTATGGCTACACCTTC.